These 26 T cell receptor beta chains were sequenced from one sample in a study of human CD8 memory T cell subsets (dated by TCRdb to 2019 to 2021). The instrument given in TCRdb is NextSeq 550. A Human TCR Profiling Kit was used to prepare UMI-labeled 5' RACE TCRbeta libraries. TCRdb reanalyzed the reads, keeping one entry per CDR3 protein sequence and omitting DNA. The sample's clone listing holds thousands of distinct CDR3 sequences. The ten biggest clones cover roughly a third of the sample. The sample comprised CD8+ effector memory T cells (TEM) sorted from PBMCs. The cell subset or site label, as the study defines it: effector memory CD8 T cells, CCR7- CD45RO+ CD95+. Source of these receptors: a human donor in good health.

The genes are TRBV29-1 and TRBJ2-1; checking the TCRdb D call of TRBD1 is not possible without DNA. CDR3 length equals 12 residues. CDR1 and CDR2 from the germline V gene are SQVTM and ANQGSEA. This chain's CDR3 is CSADSADNEQFF.

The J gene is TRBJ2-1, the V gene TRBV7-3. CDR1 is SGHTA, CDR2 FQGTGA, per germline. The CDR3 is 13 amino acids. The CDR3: CASSLSKNNEQFF.

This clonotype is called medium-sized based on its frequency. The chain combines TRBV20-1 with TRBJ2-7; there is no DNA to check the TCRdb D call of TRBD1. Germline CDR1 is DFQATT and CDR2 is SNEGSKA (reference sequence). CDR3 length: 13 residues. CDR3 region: CSARLEGGEQQYF.

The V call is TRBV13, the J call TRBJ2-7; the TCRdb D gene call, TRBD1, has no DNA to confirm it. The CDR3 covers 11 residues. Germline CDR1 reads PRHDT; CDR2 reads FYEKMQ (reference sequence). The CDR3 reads CASSLGGEQYF.

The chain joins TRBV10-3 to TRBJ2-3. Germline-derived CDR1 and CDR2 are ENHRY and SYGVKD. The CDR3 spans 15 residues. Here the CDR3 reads CAISDYRTETDTQYF.

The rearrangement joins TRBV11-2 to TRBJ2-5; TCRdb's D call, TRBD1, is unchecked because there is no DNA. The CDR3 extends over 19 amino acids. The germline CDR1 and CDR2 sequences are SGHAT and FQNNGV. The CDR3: CASSLGYSAGGAYQETQYF.

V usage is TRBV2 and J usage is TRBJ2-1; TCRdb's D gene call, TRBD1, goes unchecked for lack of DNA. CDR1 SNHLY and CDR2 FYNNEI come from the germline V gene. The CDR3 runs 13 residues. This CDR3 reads CARQGGGDNEQFF. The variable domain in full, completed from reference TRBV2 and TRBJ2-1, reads EPEVTQTPSHQVTQMGQEVILRCVPISNHLYFYWYRQILGQKVEFLVSFYNNEISEKSEIFDDQFSVERPDGSNFTLKIRSTKLEDSAMYFCARQGGGDNEQFFGPGTRLTVL.

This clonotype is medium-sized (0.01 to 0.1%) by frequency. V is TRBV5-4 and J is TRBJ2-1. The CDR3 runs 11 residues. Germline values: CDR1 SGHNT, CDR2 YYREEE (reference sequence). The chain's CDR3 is CASSEDNEQFF.

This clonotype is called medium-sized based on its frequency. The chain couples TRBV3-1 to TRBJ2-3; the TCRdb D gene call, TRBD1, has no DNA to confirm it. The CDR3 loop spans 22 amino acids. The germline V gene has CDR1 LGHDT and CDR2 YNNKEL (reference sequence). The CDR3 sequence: CASSQDEITRGSPLFFTDTQYF.

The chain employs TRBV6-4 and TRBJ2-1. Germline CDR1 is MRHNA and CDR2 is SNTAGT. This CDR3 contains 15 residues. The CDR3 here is CASSDGGTSYNEQFF.

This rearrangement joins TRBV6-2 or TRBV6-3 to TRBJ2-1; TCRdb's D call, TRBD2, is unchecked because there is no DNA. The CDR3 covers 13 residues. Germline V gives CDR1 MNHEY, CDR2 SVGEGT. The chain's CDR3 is CASSSGEYNEQFF.

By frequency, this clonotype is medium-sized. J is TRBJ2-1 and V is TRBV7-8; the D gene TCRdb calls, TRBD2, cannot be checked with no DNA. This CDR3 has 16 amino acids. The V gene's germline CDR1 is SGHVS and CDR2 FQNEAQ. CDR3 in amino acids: CASSLFSGGAQNEQFF.

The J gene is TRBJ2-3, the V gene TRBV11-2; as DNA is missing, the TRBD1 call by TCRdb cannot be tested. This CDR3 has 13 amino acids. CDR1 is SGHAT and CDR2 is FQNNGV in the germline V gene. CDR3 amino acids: CASSTPTPGVLYF.

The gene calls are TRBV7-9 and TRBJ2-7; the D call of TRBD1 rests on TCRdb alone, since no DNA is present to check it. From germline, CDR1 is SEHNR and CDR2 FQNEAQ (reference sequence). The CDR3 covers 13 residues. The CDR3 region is CASSPGVSYEQYF.

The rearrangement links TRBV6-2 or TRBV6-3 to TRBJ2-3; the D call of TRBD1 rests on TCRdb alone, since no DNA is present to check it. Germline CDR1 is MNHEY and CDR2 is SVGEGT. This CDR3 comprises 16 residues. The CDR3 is CASSILPGQGTDTQYF.

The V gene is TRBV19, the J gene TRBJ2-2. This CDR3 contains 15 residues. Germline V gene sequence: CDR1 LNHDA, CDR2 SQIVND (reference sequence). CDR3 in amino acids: CASSIADRHTGELFF.

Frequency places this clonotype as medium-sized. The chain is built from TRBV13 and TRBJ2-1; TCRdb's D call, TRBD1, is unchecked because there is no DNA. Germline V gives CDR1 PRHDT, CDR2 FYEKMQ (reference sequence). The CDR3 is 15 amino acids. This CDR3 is CASRLQGARDNEQFF. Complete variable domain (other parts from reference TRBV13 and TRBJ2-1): AAGVIQSPRHLIKEKRETATLKCYPIPRHDTVYWYQQGPGQDPQFLISFYEKMQSDKGSIPDRFSAQQFSDYHSELNMSSLELGDSALYFCASRLQGARDNEQFFGPGTRLTVL.

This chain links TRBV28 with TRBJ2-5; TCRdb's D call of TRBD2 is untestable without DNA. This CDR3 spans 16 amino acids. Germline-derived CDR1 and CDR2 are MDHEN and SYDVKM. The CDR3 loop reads CASSLRALDPSETQYF.

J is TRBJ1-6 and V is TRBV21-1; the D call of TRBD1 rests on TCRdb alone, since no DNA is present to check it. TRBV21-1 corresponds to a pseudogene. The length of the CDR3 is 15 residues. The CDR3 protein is CASSVPGQGASPLHF.

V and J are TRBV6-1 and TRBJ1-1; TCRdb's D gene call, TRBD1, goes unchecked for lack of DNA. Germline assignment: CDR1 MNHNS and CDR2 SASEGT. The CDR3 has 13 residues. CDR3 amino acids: CASTPTGTTEAFF.

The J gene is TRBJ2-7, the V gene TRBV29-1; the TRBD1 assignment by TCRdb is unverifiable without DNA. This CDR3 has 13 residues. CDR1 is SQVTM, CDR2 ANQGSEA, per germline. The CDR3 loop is CSVGGQGTYEQYF.

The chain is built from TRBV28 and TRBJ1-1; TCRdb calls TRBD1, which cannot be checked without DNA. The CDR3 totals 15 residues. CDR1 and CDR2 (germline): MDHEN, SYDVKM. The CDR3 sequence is CASSFPLNKNTEAFF.

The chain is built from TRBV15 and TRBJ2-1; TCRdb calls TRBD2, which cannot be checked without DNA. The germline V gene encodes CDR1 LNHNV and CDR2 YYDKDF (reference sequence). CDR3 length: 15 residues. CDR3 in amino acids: CATSRSGSSYNEQFF.

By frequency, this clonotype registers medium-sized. CDR3 amino acids: CASSSRQATDTQYF. The genes are TRBV6-2 or TRBV6-3 and TRBJ2-3; TCRdb's D call, TRBD1, is unchecked because there is no DNA. The CDR3 length is 14 residues. In germline, CDR1 is MNHEY, CDR2 SVGEGT.

The CDR3 sequence: CASSQRDSAYNEQFF. The chain combines TRBV3-1 with TRBJ2-1. The CDR3 is made up of 15 amino acids. Germline V lookup: CDR1 LGHDT, CDR2 YNNKEL (reference sequence).

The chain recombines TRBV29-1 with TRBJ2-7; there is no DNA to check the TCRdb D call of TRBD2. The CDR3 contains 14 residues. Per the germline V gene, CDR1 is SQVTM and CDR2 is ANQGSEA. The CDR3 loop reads CSVLSGGRSYEQYF.